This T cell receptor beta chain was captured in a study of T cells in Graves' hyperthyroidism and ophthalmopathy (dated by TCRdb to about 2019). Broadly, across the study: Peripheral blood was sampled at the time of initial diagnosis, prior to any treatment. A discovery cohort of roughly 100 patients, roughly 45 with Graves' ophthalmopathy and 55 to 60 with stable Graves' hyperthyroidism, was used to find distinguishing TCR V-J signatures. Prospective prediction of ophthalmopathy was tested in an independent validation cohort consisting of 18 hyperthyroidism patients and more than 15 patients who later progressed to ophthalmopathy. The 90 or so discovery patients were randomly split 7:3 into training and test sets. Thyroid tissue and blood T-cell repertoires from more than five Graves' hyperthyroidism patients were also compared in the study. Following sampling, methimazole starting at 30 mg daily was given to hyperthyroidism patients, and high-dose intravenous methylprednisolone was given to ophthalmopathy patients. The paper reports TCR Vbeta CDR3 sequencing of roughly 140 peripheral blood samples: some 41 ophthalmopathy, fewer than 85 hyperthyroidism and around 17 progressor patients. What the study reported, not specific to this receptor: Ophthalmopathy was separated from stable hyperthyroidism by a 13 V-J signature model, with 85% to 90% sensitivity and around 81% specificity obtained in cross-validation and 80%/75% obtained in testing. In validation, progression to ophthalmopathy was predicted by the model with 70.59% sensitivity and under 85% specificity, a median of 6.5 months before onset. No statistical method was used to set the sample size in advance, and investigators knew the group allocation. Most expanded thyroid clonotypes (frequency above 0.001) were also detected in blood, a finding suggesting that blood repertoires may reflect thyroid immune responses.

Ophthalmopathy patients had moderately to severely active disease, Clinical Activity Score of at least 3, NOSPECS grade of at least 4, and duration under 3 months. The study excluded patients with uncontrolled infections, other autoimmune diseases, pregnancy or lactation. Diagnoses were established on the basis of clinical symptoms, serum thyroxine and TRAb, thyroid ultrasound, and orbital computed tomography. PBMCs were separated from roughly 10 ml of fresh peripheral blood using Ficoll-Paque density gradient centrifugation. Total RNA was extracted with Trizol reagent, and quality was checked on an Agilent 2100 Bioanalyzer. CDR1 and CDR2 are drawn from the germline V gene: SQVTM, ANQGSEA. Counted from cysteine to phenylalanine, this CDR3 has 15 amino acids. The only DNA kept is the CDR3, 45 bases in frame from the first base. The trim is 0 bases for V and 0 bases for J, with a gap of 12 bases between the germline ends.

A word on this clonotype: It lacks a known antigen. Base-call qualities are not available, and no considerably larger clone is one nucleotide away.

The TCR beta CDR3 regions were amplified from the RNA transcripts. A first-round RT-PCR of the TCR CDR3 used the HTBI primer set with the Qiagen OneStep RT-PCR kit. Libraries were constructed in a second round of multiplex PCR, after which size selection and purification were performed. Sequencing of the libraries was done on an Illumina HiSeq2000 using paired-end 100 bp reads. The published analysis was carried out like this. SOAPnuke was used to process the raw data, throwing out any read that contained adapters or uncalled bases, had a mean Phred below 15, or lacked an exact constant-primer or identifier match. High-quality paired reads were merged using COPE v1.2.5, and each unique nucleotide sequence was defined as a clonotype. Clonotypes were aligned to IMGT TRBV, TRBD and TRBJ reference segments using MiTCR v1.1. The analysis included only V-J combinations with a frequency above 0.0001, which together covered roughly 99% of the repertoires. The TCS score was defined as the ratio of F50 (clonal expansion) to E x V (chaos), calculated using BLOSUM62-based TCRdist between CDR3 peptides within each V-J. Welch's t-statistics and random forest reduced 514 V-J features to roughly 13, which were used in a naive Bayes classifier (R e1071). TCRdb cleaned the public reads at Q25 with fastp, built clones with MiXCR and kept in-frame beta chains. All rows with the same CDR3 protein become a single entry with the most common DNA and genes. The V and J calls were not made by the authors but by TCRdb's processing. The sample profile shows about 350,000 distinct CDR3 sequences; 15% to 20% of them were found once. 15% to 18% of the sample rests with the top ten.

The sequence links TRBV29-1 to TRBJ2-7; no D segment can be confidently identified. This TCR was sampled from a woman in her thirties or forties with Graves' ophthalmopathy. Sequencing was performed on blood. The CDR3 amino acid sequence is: CSVEDRQLNSYEQYF. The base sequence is TGCAGCGTTGAAGATCGTCAACTCAACTCCTACGAGCAGTACTTC.